Each of the 27 T cell receptor beta chains below was sequenced from the same sample in a study of vaccination and CD4 T cells after COVID-19. Oncomine TCR Beta short-read sequencing was applied to DNA from cultured CD4+ T cells. MiXCR, run by TCRdb on the PCR reads, gives a single entry per CDR3 protein. Of approximately 12,000 distinct CDR3 sequences listed, approximately 60% are singletons. No antigens are known for them. Described treatment: roughly 10-day PBMC culture with coronavirus spike peptide pools or control peptides (ViraFEST assay). The sample in question was CD4+ T cells from blood, cultured in vitro, obtained before SARS-CoV-2 vaccination. The receptor set was obtained from a human donor who had recovered from COVID-19.

A remark on this clonotype: Germline and junction disagree at one end, which may indicate a read error. This chain joins TRBV2 and TRBJ2-1, with TRBD2 matching over 9 bases. Germline CDR1 reads SNHLY; CDR2 reads FYNNEI. The CDR3 has 14 residues. The CDR3 DNA is TGTACCAGCAGTTCTGAGACTAGCGGCAATGAGCAGTTCTTC. Translated, it gives CTSSSETSGNEQFF.

This clonotype has just one count. This sequence joins TRBV10-3 and TRBJ1-5; D is possibly TRBD1 (5 bases). Trimming removed 0 bases from V and 2 bases from J, with 8 bases in between. Germline-derived CDR1 and CDR2 are ENHRY and SYGVKD. The CDR3 sequence is 15 residues long. The CDR3 region is CAISESGGGNQPQHF. The DNA for the CDR3 is TGTGCCATCAGTGAGTCGGGGGGTGGCAATCAGCCCCAGCATTTT.

This chain uses TRBV29-1 with TRBJ2-3; 9 nucleotides line up with TRBD2. Losses at the gene ends were 4 bases for V and 6 bases for J; bases not matched to a gene: 5. From germline, CDR1 is SQVTM and CDR2 ANQGSEA. This CDR3 region has 13 residues. This CDR3 reads CSVVAGGTDTQYF. The CDR3 DNA sequence: TGCAGCGTTGTGGCGGGAGGGACGGATACGCAGTATTTT.

The CDR3 spells CASSLLTAADTQYF. DNA for the CDR3: TGTGCCAGCAGCTTGTTGACAGCCGCAGATACGCAGTATTTT. The chain is built from TRBV5-4 and TRBJ2-3; perhaps TRBD1 as D (5 bases). V was cut by 1 base and J by 4 bases, with 10 bases left in between. The CDR3 extends over 14 amino acids. Looked up from germline, CDR1 is SGHNT and CDR2 is YYREEE (reference sequence).

The V call is TRBV7-2, the J call TRBJ2-5; TRBD1 or TRBD2 may be the D gene (6 bases each). The ends were cut back, 2 bases at V and 5 bases at J, with 12 bases in the middle. Germline assignment: CDR1 SGHTA and CDR2 FQGNSA. The CDR3 sequence is 14 residues long. CDR3 protein: CASSLHRAGETQYF. The CDR3 DNA is TGTGCCAGCAGCTTACACAGGGCGGGGGAGACCCAGTACTTC.

The CDR3 loop reads CASSPRNGAGATGELFF. In nucleotides, the CDR3 is TGTGCCAGCTCACCACGGAATGGCGCGGGAGCAACCGGGGAGCTGTTTTTT. The chain combines TRBV18 with TRBJ2-2; 7 bases agree with TRBD2. CDR3 size: 17 residues. Germline V gives CDR1 KGHSH, CDR2 LQKENI. The ends lost 1 base at V and 5 bases at J; junction bases unmatched: 10.

The gene calls are TRBV20-1 and TRBJ2-2; possibly TRBD2 for D (6 bases). CDR3 length: 14 residues. V dropped 1 base and J dropped 2 bases, with 8 bases sitting between them. The germline V gene encodes CDR1 DFQATT and CDR2 SNEGSKA (reference sequence). The CDR3 DNA is TGCAGTGCTAGAGTGGGAGGAAACACCGGGGAGCTGTTTTTT. Its translation: CSARVGGNTGELFF.

CDR3 sequence: CASSRSLAIDEQFF. CDR3 sequence (DNA): TGTGCCAGTAGTCGGAGCCTAGCCATCGATGAGCAGTTCTTC. The rearrangement uses TRBV19 and TRBJ2-1, with a weak D call TRBD2 (5 bases). Trimming cost V 5 bases and J 8 bases, with 16 bases left between them. The length of the CDR3 is 14 residues. Germline CDR1 LNHDA, CDR2 SQIVND (reference sequence).

The chain joins TRBV7-3 to TRBJ2-3; TRBD2 matches at 7 bases. V dropped 3 bases and J dropped 0; count of bases not matched to a gene: 3. The CDR3 contains 15 residues. Germline V lookup: CDR1 SGHTA, CDR2 FQGTGA. CDR3 in DNA: TGTGCCAGCAGCTTTGGCGGGAGAAGCACAGATACGCAGTATTTT. Residues: CASSFGGRSTDTQYF.

The chain recombines TRBV6-1 with TRBJ1-6; 8 positions match TRBD1. Trimming cost V 5 bases and J 3 bases; bases outside gene matches: 9. The CDR3 extends over 17 amino acids. Germline CDR1 reads MNHNS; CDR2 reads SASEGT. This CDR3 is CASSPPGGNYYNSPLHF. CDR3 DNA sequence: TGTGCCAGCAGTCCACCAGGGGGCAATTACTATAATTCACCCCTCCACTTT.

The CDR3 DNA sequence: TGTGCCAGCAGCCCCAATACTAGGGACACCAATCAGCCCCAGCATTTT. Its protein is CASSPNTRDTNQPQHF. V is TRBV7-6 and J is TRBJ1-5; tentative D call: TRBD1 (6 bases). V lost 5 bases to trimming and J lost 3 bases, with 17 bases between them. Germline loops: CDR1 SGHVS, CDR2 FNYEAQ. The CDR3 loop spans 16 amino acids.

The chain couples TRBV20-1 to TRBJ2-2, with 8 bases matching TRBD2. V lost 0 bases and J lost 4; bases outside the gene matches: 7. CDR3 length: 16 residues. Germline loops: CDR1 DFQATT, CDR2 SNEGSKA (reference sequence). The CDR3, as DNA: TGCAGTGCTAGAGATCCTCGGGGGGGAAGCACCGGGGAGCTGTTTTTT. Protein sequence: CSARDPRGGSTGELFF.

This clonotype was detected a few times. The chain couples TRBV6-5 to TRBJ2-5; TRBD2 matches 15 bases. V shed 0 bases, J shed 5 bases, and the junction held 7 bases outside the gene matches. The CDR3 has 18 amino acids. Germline V gene data show CDR1 as MNHEY and CDR2 as SVGAGI. The CDR3 here is CASSYSTGLAGGSETQYF. The DNA for the CDR3 is TGTGCCAGCAGTTACTCAACGGGACTAGCGGGAGGATCCGAGACCCAGTACTTC.

J is TRBJ2-2 and V is TRBV6-1; D is ambiguous. The CDR3 length is 15 residues. Trimming took 7 bases from V and 4 from J, leaving 16 bases between them. Germline loops: CDR1 MNHNS, CDR2 SASEGT. In DNA form, the CDR3 reads TGTGCCAGCACCAACGAGAGGTGGGGCACCGGGGAGCTGTTTTTT. Amino acid sequence: CASTNERWGTGELFF.

The chain is built from TRBV6-1 and TRBJ1-1; D might be TRBD1 (6 bases). Germline-derived CDR1 and CDR2 are MNHNS and SASEGT. Trimming stripped 6 bases from V and 6 bases from J, with 20 bases between. The CDR3 sequence is 15 residues long. Here the CDR3 reads CASSSGRGGPSEAFF. The DNA for the CDR3 is TGTGCCAGCAGCTCCGGGAGGGGGGGGCCCTCTGAAGCTTTCTTT.

The table lists this clonotype with a few counts. The chain carries TRBV20-1 and TRBJ1-6, with D tentatively TRBD1 (5 bases). Between the trimmed V and J ends, which lost 1 base and 7 bases, there was a span of 17 bases. In germline, CDR1 is DFQATT, CDR2 SNEGSKA (reference sequence). This CDR3 contains 16 residues. CDR3 sequence (DNA): TGCAGTGCTAGAGCCCTTCGGGGACTTTCGAATTCACCCCTCCACTTT. It codes for CSARALRGLSNSPLHF.

The CDR3 bases are TGCAGTGGCCGCGAGCTTGTGCGGTCCCCCGATACGCAGTATTTT. It specifies CSGRELVRSPDTQYF. This chain connects TRBV20-1 to TRBJ2-3; D gene ambiguous. Looked up from germline, CDR1 is DFQATT and CDR2 is SNEGSKA (reference sequence). This CDR3 comprises 15 residues. V dropped 7 bases and J dropped 6 bases, with 23 bases sitting between them.

V usage is TRBV7-2 and J usage is TRBJ1-5; TRBD1 is a possible D gene (5 bases). There are 13 residues in the CDR3. Germline V lookup: CDR1 SGHTA, CDR2 FQGNSA. V shed 1 base and J shed 7 bases, with 8 bases lying between them. This CDR3 is CASSLVGVQPQHF. The CDR3 DNA follows: TGTGCCAGCAGCTTAGTGGGGGTGCAGCCCCAGCATTTT.

The DNA of the CDR3 is TGTGCCAGTGTACCGGGACTATTCGCATCCGAGCAGTACTTC. It codes for CASVPGLFASEQYF. This chain uses TRBV28 with TRBJ2-7; 7 bases match TRBD2. V was clipped by 9 bases and J by 6 bases; unmatched bases: 14. Germline values: CDR1 MDHEN, CDR2 SYDVKM. The CDR3 is 14 amino acids. Using reference TRBV28 and TRBJ2-7 for the parts outside the CDR3, the full variable domain is DVKVTQSSRYLVKRTGEKVFLECVQDMDHENMFWYRQDPGLGLRLIYFSYDVKMKEKGDIPEGYSVSREKKERFSLILESASTNQTSMYLCASVPGLFASEQYFGPGTRLTVT.

V is TRBV5-1 and J is TRBJ2-1; possibly TRBD1 for D (6 bases). The CDR3 length is 16 residues. Trimming left V 4 bases short and J 6 bases short, with 20 bases between. Germline CDR1 reads SGHRS; CDR2 reads YFSETQ. The CDR3 is CASSGGRGRFSNEQFF. The CDR3 DNA sequence: TGCGCCAGCAGCGGGGGCCGGGGCCGATTTTCCAATGAGCAGTTCTTC.

The V and J genes are TRBV2 and TRBJ2-5; TRBD1 matches at 10 bases. The CDR3 is 16 amino acids. The germline V gene encodes CDR1 SNHLY and CDR2 FYNNEI. Trimming removed 4 bases from V and 4 bases from J; junction bases left unmatched: 9. The CDR3 DNA sequence: TGTGCCAGCAGTGCGTGGCGACAGGGGGCAGGAGAGACCCAGTACTTC. Translation gives CASSAWRQGAGETQYF.

V and J are TRBV21-1 and TRBJ2-3. TRBV21-1 is deemed a pseudogene. This CDR3 is 14 amino acids long. The chain's CDR3 is CASSKVTVVDTQYF. In nucleotides, the CDR3 is TGTGCCAGCAGCAAAGTAACGGTCGTAGATACGCAGTATTTT.

This clonotype was counted a single time. V gene TRBV19 combines with J gene TRBJ2-4, with no clear D. This CDR3 has 14 amino acids. Between the trimmed V and J ends, which lost 3 bases and 9 bases, there was a span of 15 bases. Germline loops: CDR1 LNHDA, CDR2 SQIVND (reference sequence). CDR3: CASSIVSLRGIQYF. The CDR3 DNA is TGTGCCAGTAGTATCGTGTCCCTCCGCGGCATTCAGTACTTC. Variable domain in full (rest from reference TRBV19 and TRBJ2-4): DGGITQSPKYLFRKEGQNVTLSCEQNLNHDAMYWYRQDPGQGLRLIYYSQIVNDFQKGDIAEGYSVSREKKESFPLTVTSAQKNPTAFYLCASSIVSLRGIQYFGAGTRLSVL.

This clonotype was counted between two and nine times. The chain has TRBV6-1 and TRBJ2-7; TRBD2 aligns across 11 bases. CDR3 size: 15 residues. The V and J ends lost 7 bases and 2 bases, in that order; junction bases with no gene match: 7. Looked up from germline, CDR1 is MNHNS and CDR2 is SASEGT. The CDR3 protein is CASNALAGGPYEQYF. In nucleotides, the CDR3 is TGTGCCAGCAATGCTCTAGCGGGAGGTCCCTACGAGCAGTACTTC.

V and J are TRBV7-2 and TRBJ2-2; TRBD1 matches at 8 bases. The germline gives CDR1 SGHTA, CDR2 FQGNSA. The CDR3 totals 17 residues. Germline trimming cut 5 bases from V and 0 bases from J; bases unmatched to any gene: 8. CDR3 DNA sequence: TGTGCCAGCAGCCCCCGAGACAGGGGCACGAACACCGGGGAGCTGTTTTTT. This sequence encodes CASSPRDRGTNTGELFF.

The DNA for the CDR3 is TGTGCCAGCAGTGGAGGGACAGGGGCAGGTCTCGAGCAGTACTTC. It specifies CASSGGTGAGLEQYF. The gene calls are TRBV27 and TRBJ2-7; 10 bases are shared with TRBD1. Germline CDR1 and CDR2: MNHEY and SMNVEV (reference sequence). V lost 5 bases, J lost 6 bases, and 10 bases stayed unmatched. The CDR3 is made up of 15 amino acids.

This clonotype was recorded only once. The V gene is TRBV7-2, the J gene TRBJ2-1, with 14 bases lining up with TRBD2. Trimming removed 5 bases from V and 8 bases from J; junction bases left unmatched: 5. CDR1 and CDR2 from the germline V gene are SGHTA and FQGNSA. The CDR3 has 15 amino acids. The CDR3 nucleotides read TGTGCCAGCAGCCCGGGACTAGCGGGAGTTCATGAGCAGTTCTTC. This sequence encodes CASSPGLAGVHEQFF.